The source of this T cell receptor beta chain is a study of shared T cell receptors in the human thymus. Germline CDR1 is SGDLS and CDR2 is YYNGEE. The CDR3 extends over 15 amino acids. V lost 1 base, J lost 2 bases, and 9 bases lay in between. Assay: immunoSEQ multiplex PCR; the TCRdb copy retains only in-frame clones and omits some. The sample contains around 730,000 clones, 70% to 90% of which appear only once. This clone was seen just once. This same sample was also taken into another study, of human thymus T cells. As reported in that work: The donor group consisted of healthy Finnish infants who were having corrective surgery for congenital heart defects. Blood and thymic repertoires both appeared biased in V and J gene usage.

The rearrangement links TRBV9 to TRBJ1-4, with a tentative D call TRBD1 (5 bases). Sequenced sample: thymocytes. The sequence derives from a girl under three years old with a congenital heart defect. The CDR3 here is CASSVSGGTNEKLFF. The CDR3 nucleotides are TGTGCCAGCAGCGTATCCGGGGGGACTAATGAAAAACTGTTTTTT.